Sequencing of this T cell receptor (beta chain) was carried out in a study of OX40 agonist ivuxolimab in advanced cancers. About the research overall: Partial responses were seen in three patients, one with hepatocellular carcinoma and two with cutaneous melanoma.

Sequenced by immunoSEQ multiplex PCR; TCRdb stores in-frame clones only, minus some. The sample includes fewer than 85,000 clones, around nine tenths of them seen just once. This CDR3 is 15 amino acids long. Trimming cost V 4 bases and J 2 bases, with 15 bases left between them. CDR1 and CDR2 from the germline V gene are SGHRS and YFSETQ. The TCR sequence derives from an adult with an advanced solid tumor such as melanoma, head and neck, liver or kidney cancer. The rearrangement links TRBV5-1 to TRBJ1-2, with D maybe TRBD1 (6 bases). Sequences were derived from CD4+ or CD8+ T cells sorted from blood, sampled in a trial of the OX40 agonist ivuxolimab. DNA for the CDR3: TGCGCCAGCAGCCCATGGACAGCCTTGAACTATGGCTACACCTTC. Translation gives CASSPWTALNYGYTF.